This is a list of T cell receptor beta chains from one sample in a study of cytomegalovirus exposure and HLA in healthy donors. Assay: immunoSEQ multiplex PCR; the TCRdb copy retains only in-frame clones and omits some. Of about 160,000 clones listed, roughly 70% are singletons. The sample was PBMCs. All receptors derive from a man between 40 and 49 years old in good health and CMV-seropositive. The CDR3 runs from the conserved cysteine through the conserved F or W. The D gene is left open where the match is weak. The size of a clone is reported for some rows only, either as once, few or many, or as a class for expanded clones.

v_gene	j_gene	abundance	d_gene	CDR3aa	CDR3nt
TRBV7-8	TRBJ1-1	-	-	CASSLVGGNTEAFF	TGTGCCAGCAGCTTAGTAGGCGGGAACACTGAAGCTTTCTTT
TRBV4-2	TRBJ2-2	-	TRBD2	CASSQDNSGGAGELFF	TGTGCCAGCAGCCAAGATAATAGCGGGGGGGCCGGGGAGCTGTTTTTT
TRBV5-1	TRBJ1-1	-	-	CASSWGAGGNTEAFF	TGCGCCAGCAGCTGGGGAGCCGGTGGTAACACTGAAGCTTTCTTT
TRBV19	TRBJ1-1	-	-	CASSQRGMNTEAFF	TGTGCCAGTAGTCAACGGGGGATGAACACTGAAGCTTTCTTT
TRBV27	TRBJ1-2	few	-	CASSAGGLQRNGYTF	TGTGCCAGCAGTGCGGGGGGTCTTCAGAGAAATGGCTACACCTTC
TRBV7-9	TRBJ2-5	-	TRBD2	CASSFGPRRGGKETQYF	TGTGCCAGCAGCTTCGGACCTCGGCGGGGGGGCAAAGAGACCCAGTACTTC
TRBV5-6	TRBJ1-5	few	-	CASSLGQTPQPQHF	TGTGCCAGCAGCTTGGGTCAGACACCTCAGCCCCAGCATTTT
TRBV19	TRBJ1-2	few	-	CASKVVGGYGYTF	TGTGCCAGTAAAGTAGTAGGGGGCTATGGCTACACCTTC
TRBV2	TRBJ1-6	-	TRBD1	CASSEDRGRNSPLHF	TGTGCCAGCAGTGAAGACAGGGGGCGAAATTCACCCCTCCACTTT
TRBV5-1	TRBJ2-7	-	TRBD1	CASSLGDSHSSEQYF	TGCGCCAGCAGCTTGGGGGACAGTCATTCATCCGAGCAGTACTTC
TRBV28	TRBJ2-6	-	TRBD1	CASSSQGANVLTF	TGTGCCAGCAGTTCACAGGGGGCGAACGTCCTGACTTTC
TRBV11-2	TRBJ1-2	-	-	CASSPAPKQGNYGYTF	TGTGCCAGCAGCCCGGCCCCGAAACAGGGAAACTATGGCTACACCTTC
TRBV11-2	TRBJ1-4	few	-	CASSLGGLANEKLFF	TGTGCCAGCAGCTTAGGGGGCCTAGCTAATGAAAAACTGTTTTTT
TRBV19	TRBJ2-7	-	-	CASSITSWYEQYF	TGTGCCAGTAGTATTACTAGCTGGTACGAGCAGTACTTC
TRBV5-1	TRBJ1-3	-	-	CASSSNGALGSGNTIYF	TGCGCCAGCAGCTCCAATGGGGCACTCGGTTCCGGAAACACCATATATTTT
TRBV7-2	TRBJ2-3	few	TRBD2	CASSSHRLAGALTDTQYF	TGTGCCAGCAGCTCCCATCGACTAGCGGGGGCCCTCACAGATACGCAGTATTTT
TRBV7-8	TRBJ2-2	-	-	CAVHRGGAIGELFF	TGTGCCGTTCATAGGGGGGGGGCCATCGGGGAGCTGTTTTTT
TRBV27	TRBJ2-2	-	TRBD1	CASSLSGTGNTGELFF	TGTGCCAGCAGTTTATCCGGGACAGGGAACACCGGGGAGCTGTTTTTT
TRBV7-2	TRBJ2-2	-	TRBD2	CASSYITGGNTGELFF	TGTGCCAGCAGCTACATTACGGGGGGGAACACCGGGGAGCTGTTTTTT
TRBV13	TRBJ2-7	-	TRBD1	CASRGQGLTSYEQYF	TGTGCCAGCAGGGGACAGGGACTGACTTCCTACGAGCAGTACTTC
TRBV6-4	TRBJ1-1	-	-	CASRASAGITTNTEAFF	TGTGCCAGCCGGGCTTCGGCAGGGATTACGACGAACACTGAAGCTTTCTTT
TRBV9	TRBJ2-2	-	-	CASSHINTGELFF	TGTGCCAGCAGCCACATTAACACCGGGGAGCTGTTTTTT
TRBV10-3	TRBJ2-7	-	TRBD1	CAISDPGQGRGSYEQYF	TGTGCCATCAGTGACCCGGGACAGGGGCGTGGATCCTACGAGCAGTACTTC
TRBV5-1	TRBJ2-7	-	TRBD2	CASSLVGREGREQYF	TGCGCCAGCAGCTTGGTCGGTAGGGAGGGGCGCGAGCAGTACTTC
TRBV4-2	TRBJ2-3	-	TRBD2	CASSHGFSGGARGDTQYF	TGTGCCAGCAGCCATGGTTTTAGCGGGGGGGCCAGGGGGGATACGCAGTATTTT
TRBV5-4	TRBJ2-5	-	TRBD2	CASSAHGTSGIKTQYF	TGTGCCAGCAGCGCGCACGGGACTAGCGGGATAAAGACCCAGTACTTC
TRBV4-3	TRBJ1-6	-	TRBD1	CASSQEVQGVGSPLHF	TGCGCCAGCAGCCAAGAAGTTCAGGGGGTCGGTTCACCCCTCCACTTT
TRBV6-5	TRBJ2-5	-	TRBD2	CASSPGGKTQYF	TGTGCCAGCAGCCCCGGGGGGAAGACCCAGTACTTC
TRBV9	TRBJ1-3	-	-	CASSVATAGTTGNTIYF	TGTGCCAGCAGCGTAGCTACGGCAGGGACAACTGGAAACACCATATATTTT
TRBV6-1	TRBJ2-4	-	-	CASIALGVEDIQYF	TGTGCCAGCATCGCACTAGGAGTGGAAGACATTCAGTACTTC
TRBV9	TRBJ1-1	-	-	CASSVTKSEAFF	TGTGCCAGCAGCGTAACTAAGAGTGAAGCTTTCTTT
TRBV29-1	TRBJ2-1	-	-	CSVDRGGSGIYNEQFF	TGCAGCGTTGACCGCGGTGGATCCGGGATCTACAATGAGCAGTTCTTC
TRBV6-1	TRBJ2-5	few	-	CASSAGPSETQYF	TGTGCCAGCAGTGCTGGCCCCTCGGAGACCCAGTACTTC
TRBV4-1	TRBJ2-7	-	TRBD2	CASSLIPLAGFYEQYF	TGCGCCAGCAGCCTCATCCCATTAGCGGGGTTCTACGAGCAGTACTTC
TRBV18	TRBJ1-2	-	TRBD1	CASSPIPGQNYGYTF	TGTGCCAGCTCACCTATACCGGGACAGAACTATGGCTACACCTTC
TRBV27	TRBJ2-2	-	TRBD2	CASRGLAGANTGELFF	TGTGCCAGCAGGGGACTAGCGGGGGCCAACACCGGGGAGCTGTTTTTT
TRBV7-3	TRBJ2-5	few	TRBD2	CASSQTSGGAETQYF	TGTGCCAGCAGCCAGACTAGCGGGGGGGCGGAGACCCAGTACTTC
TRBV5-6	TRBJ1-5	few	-	CASSLRVGRDNQPQHF	TGTGCCAGCAGCTTGCGGGTCGGCAGAGACAATCAGCCCCAGCATTTT
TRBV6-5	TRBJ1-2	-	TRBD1	CASSPGTGVGGYTF	TGTGCCAGCAGTCCCGGGACAGGGGTCGGGGGCTACACCTTC
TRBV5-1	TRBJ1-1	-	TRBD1	CASSTWGQGANEAFF	TGCGCCAGCAGCACCTGGGGACAGGGGGCTAATGAAGCTTTCTTT
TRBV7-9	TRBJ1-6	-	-	CASSSRTAKNSPLHF	TGTGCCAGCAGCTCACGGACAGCAAAAAATTCACCCCTCCACTTT
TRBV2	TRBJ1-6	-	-	CATLGGSYNSPLHF	TGTGCCACCCTAGGGGGCTCCTATAATTCACCCCTCCACTTT